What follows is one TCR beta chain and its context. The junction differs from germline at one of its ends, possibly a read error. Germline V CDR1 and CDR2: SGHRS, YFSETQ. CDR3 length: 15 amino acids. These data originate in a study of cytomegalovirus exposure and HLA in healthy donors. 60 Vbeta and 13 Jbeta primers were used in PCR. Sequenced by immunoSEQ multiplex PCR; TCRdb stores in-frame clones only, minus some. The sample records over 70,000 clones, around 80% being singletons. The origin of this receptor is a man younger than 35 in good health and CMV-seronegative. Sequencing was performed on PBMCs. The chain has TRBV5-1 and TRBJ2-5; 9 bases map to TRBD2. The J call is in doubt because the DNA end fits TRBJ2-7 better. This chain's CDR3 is CASGFSGGVSYEQYF. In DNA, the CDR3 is TGCGCCAGCGGCTTTAGCGGGGGAGTTTCCTACGAGCAGTACTTC.